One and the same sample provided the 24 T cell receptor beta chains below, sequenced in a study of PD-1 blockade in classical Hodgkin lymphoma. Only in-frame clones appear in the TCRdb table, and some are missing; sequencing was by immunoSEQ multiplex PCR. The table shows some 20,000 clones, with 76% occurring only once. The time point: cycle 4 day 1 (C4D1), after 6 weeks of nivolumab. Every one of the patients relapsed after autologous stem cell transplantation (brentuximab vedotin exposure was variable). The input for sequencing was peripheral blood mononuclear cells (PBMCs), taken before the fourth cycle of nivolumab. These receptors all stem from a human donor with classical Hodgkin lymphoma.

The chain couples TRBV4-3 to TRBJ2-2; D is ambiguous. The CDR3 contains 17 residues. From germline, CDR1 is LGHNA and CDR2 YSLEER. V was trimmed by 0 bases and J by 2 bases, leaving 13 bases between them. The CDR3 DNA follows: TGCGCCAGCAGCCAAGATTATTCCCCGAAAAACACCGGGGAGCTGTTTTTT. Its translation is CASSQDYSPKNTGELFF.

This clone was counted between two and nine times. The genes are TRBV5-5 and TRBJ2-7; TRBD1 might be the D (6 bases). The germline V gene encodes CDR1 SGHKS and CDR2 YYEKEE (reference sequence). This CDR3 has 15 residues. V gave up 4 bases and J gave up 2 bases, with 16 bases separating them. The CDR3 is CASSTPAGAPYEQYF. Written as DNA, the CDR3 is TGTGCCAGCAGCACTCCGGCAGGGGCCCCCTACGAGCAGTACTTC.

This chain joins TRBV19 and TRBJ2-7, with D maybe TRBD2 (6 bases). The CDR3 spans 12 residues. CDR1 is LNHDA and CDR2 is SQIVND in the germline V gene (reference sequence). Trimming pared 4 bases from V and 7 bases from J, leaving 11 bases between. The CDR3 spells CASSTLGGEQYV. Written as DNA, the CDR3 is TGTGCCAGTAGTACCCTGGGGGGTGAGCAGTACGTC.

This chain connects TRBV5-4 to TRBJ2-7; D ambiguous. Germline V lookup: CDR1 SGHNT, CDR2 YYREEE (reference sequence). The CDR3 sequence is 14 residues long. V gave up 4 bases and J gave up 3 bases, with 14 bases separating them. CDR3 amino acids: CASSLGGDFYEQYV. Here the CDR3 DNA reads TGTGCCAGCAGCCTCGGCGGCGATTTCTACGAGCAGTACGTC.

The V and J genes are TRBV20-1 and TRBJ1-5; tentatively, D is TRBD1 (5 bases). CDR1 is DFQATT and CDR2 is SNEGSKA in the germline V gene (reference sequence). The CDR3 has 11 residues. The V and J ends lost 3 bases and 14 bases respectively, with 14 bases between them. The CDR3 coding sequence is TGCAGTGCTAGTGGGGCGCCCGTGGAGCATTTT. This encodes CSASGAPVEHF.

This CDR3 reads CASSLRAANTEAFF. CDR3 DNA: TGTGCCAGCAGTTTAAGGGCGGCTAACACTGAAGCTTTCTTT. This sequence joins TRBV27 and TRBJ1-1; no clear D gene. This CDR3 contains 14 residues. The germline CDR1 and CDR2 sequences are MNHEY and SMNVEV (reference sequence). V lost 2 bases and J 2 bases, leaving 9 bases between the germline ends.

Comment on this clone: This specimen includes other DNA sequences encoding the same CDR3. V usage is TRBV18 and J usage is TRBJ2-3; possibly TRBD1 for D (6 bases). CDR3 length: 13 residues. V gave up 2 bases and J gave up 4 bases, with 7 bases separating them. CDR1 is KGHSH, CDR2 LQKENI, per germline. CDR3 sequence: CASSPGGADTQYF. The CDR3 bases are TGTGCCAGCTCACCAGGGGGCGCAGATACGCAGTATTTT.

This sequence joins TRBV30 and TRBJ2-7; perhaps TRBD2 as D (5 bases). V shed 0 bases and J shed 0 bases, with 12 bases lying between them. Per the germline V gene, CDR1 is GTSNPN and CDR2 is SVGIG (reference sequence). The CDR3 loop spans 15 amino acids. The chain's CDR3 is CAWSVWRVLSYEQYF. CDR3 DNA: TGTGCCTGGAGTGTTTGGCGGGTCCTCTCCTACGAGCAGTACTTC. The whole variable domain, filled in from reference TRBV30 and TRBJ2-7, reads SQTIHQWPATLVQPVGSPLSLECTVEGTSNPNLYWYRQAAGRGLQLLFYSVGIGQISSEVPQNLSASRPQDRQFILSSKKLLLSDSGFYLCAWSVWRVLSYEQYFGPGTRLTVT.

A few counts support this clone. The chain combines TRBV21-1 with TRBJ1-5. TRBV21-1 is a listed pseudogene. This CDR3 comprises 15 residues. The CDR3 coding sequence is TGTGCCAGCAGCAAAGTAGAGCTAGGCAATCAGCCCCAGCATTTT. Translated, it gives CASSKVELGNQPQHF.

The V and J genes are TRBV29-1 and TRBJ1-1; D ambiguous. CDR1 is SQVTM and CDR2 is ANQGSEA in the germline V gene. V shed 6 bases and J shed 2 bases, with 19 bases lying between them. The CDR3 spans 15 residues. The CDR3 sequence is CSVAQDGGKNTEAFF. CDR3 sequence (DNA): TGCAGCGTCGCGCAGGATGGAGGGAAAAACACTGAAGCTTTCTTT.

The CDR3 DNA sequence: TGTGCCAGCGGTCTAAACACCGGGGAGCTGTTTTTT. It is translated as CASGLNTGELFF. The rearrangement joins TRBV6-1 to TRBJ2-2; D not resolved. V was cut by 8 bases and J by 2 bases, with 6 bases left in between. This CDR3 has 12 residues. The germline V gene has CDR1 MNHNS and CDR2 SASEGT.

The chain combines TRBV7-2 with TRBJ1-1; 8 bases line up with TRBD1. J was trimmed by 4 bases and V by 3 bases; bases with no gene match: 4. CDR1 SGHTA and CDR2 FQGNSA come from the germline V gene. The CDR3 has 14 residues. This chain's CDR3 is CASSLDRVSTEAFF. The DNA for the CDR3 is TGTGCCAGCAGCTTGGACAGGGTTTCCACTGAAGCTTTCTTT.

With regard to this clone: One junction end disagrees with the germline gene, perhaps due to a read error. DNA of the CDR3: TGCGCCAGCAGGTTGGCCGGGGAGGCATATGGCTACACCTTC. Amino acid sequence: CASRLAGEAYGYTF. This chain connects TRBV5-1 to TRBJ1-2; unclear D gene. The CDR3 extends over 14 amino acids. Germline V lookup: CDR1 SGHRS, CDR2 YFSETQ.

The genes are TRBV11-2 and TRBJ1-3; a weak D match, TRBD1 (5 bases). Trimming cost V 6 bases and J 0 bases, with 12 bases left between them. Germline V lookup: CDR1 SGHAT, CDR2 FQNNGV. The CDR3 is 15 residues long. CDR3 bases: TGTGCCAGCAGGTACGGGGGTAACTCTGGAAACACCATATATTTT. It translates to CASRYGGNSGNTIYF.

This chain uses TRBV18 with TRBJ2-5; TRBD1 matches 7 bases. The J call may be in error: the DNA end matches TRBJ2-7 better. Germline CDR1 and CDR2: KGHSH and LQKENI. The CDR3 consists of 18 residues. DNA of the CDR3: TGTGCCAGCTCATCAGGGGCCGGGACAGCTTTACCCTCCTACGAGCAGTACTTC. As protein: CASSSGAGTALPSYEQYF.

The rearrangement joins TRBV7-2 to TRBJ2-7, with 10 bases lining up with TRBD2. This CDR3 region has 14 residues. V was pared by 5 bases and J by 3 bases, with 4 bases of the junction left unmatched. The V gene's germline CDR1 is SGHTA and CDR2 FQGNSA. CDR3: CASSRAGGNYEQYF. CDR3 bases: TGTGCCAGCAGCCGAGCGGGAGGGAACTACGAGCAGTACTTC.

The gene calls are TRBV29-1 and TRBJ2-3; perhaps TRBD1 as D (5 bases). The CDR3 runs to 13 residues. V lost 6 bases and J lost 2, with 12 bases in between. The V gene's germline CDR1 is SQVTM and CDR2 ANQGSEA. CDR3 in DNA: TGCAGCGTCCTACAGGTTACCACAGATACGCAGTATTTT. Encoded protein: CSVLQVTTDTQYF.

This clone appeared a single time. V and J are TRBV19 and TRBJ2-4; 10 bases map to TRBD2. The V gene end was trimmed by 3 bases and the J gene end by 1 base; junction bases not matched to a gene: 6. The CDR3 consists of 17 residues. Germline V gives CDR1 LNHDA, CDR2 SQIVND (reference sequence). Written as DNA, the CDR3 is TGTGCCAGTAGTATCTTAGCGGGAGGCTCGGCCAAAAACATTCAGTACTTC. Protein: CASSILAGGSAKNIQYF.

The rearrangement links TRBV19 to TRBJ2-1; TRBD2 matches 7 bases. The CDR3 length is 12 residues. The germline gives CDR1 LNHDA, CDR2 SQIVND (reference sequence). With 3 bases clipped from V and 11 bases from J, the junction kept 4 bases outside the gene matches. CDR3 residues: CASSITSGKQFF. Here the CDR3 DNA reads TGTGCCAGTAGTATCACGAGCGGGAAGCAGTTCTTC.

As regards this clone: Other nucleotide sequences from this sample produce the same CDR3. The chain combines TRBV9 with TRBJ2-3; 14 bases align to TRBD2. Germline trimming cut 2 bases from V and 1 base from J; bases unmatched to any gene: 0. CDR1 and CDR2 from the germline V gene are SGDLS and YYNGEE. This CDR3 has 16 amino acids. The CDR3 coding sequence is TGTGCCAGCAGCGTGGGACTAGCGGGAGGCACAGATACGCAGTATTTT. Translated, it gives CASSVGLAGGTDTQYF.

CDR3 protein: CASSQESVATDTQYF. Here the CDR3 DNA reads TGTGCCAGCAGCCAAGAGTCAGTCGCGACAGATACGCAGTATTTT. The chain is built from TRBV4-2 and TRBJ2-3; D not resolved. This CDR3 comprises 15 residues. The V gene's germline CDR1 is LGHNA and CDR2 YNFKEQ. V was shortened by 0 bases and J by 3 bases, with 10 bases between the two germline ends.

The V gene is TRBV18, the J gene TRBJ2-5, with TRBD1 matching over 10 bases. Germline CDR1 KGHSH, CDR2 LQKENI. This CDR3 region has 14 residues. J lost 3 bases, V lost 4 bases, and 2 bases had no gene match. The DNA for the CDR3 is TGTGCCAGCTCACGGACAGGGGGAGAAGAGACCCAGTACTTC. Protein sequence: CASSRTGGEETQYF.

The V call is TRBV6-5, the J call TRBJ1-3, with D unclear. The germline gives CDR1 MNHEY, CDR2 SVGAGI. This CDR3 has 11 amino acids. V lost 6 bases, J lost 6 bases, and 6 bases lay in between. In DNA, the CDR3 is TGTGCCAGCAGGGCGGAAAACACCATATATTTT. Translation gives CASRAENTIYF.

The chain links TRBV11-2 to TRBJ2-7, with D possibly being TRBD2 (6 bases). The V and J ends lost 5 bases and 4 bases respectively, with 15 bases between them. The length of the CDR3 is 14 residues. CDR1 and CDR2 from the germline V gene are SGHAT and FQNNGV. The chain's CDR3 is CASSPTSRGYEQYF. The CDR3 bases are TGTGCCAGCAGCCCGACTAGTAGGGGTTACGAGCAGTACTTC.